A single sample is the source of the 10 T cell receptor beta chains below, sequenced in a study of beta chain features in type 1 diabetes. What was sequenced were expressed TCRB transcripts, since all of the isolated RNA had been reverse transcribed. Sequencing used immunoSEQ multiplex PCR; TCRdb keeps in-frame clones, though not all of them. The sample carries around 710,000 clones, 9.5% to 15% recorded once. Antigens of these TCRs are unknown. General study findings and limits: In every one of the four CD4+ subsets, TCRB CDR3s were moderately but significantly shorter in Type 1 diabetes patients.

The source material was naive CD4+ T cells from blood. Every receptor here comes from a man younger than 45 with type 1 diabetes.

The chain employs TRBV7-9 and TRBJ1-2, with D maybe TRBD1 (5 bases). The CDR3 has 15 residues. V dropped 4 bases and J dropped 6 bases, with 18 bases sitting between them. The germline gives CDR1 SEHNR, CDR2 FQNEAQ (reference sequence). For the CDR3, the DNA is TGTGCCAGCAGCTCCCGGGACGGCTACCTGGATGGCTACACCTTC. Translating it yields CASSSRDGYLDGYTF.

The V call is TRBV19, the J call TRBJ2-4, with D perhaps matching TRBD2 (6 bases). Germline V gene data show CDR1 as LNHDA and CDR2 as SQIVND (reference sequence). Trimming took off 3 bases at V and 5 bases at J, with 14 bases between the two ends. The CDR3 runs 15 residues. For the CDR3, the DNA is TGTGCCAGTAGTATGATAGGGAGGTCGCAAAACATTCAGTACTTC. Its translation is CASSMIGRSQNIQYF.

The table lists this clone with a few counts. This sequence joins TRBV28 and TRBJ2-5; 9 bases map to TRBD2. J was trimmed by 3 bases and V by 5 bases; bases with no gene match: 4. The germline CDR1 and CDR2 sequences are MDHEN and SYDVKM. The CDR3 has 14 residues. In nucleotides, the CDR3 is TGTGCCAGCAGTGATGCTAGCGGGGAAGAGACCCAGTACTTC. Translation gives CASSDASGEETQYF.

This chain uses TRBV7-6 with TRBJ2-1; possibly TRBD1 or TRBD2 for D (5 bases each). V was clipped by 2 bases and J by 10 bases, with 15 bases between them. Per the germline V gene, CDR1 is SGHVS and CDR2 is FNYEAQ. This CDR3 contains 14 residues. Written as DNA, the CDR3 is TGTGCCAGCAGCTTACCTTCGTCCGGGGACGAGCAGTTCTTC. This encodes CASSLPSSGDEQFF.

The chain links TRBV7-9 to TRBJ1-1; TRBD1 matches 11 bases. Per the germline V gene, CDR1 is SEHNR and CDR2 is FQNEAQ (reference sequence). Trimming cost V 5 bases and J 0 bases; bases outside gene matches: 11. The CDR3 spans 18 residues. The CDR3 sequence is CASSALRTGGGLNTEAFF. Here the CDR3 DNA reads TGTGCCAGCAGCGCCCTTAGGACAGGGGGCGGTTTGAACACTGAAGCTTTCTTT. The full variable domain, its missing parts supplied by reference TRBV7-9 and TRBJ1-1, is DTGVSQNPRHKITKRGQNVTFRCDPISEHNRLYWYRQTLGQGPEFLTYFQNEAQLEKSRLLSDRFSAERPKGSFSTLEIQRTEQGDSAMYLCASSALRTGGGLNTEAFFGQGTRLTVV.

This clone was picked up a small number of times. This rearrangement joins TRBV4-3 to TRBJ1-2; D remains ambiguous. Deletions cut 0 bases from V and 1 base from J, with 9 bases between. Germline lookup yields CDR1 LGHNA and CDR2 YSLEER. The CDR3 totals 15 residues. CDR3 nucleotides: TGCGCCAGCAGCCAAGAATTCATGGATAACTATGGCTACACCTTC. Protein sequence: CASSQEFMDNYGYTF.

The rearrangement joins TRBV14 to TRBJ1-2; a possible D gene is TRBD1 (5 bases). This CDR3 contains 14 residues. Germline V gene sequence: CDR1 SGHDN, CDR2 FVKESK. Trimming took off 1 base at V and 7 bases at J, with 13 bases between the two ends. CDR3 region: CASSQAGVVSGYTF. The CDR3 DNA sequence: TGTGCCAGCAGCCAAGCGGGGGTAGTGAGTGGCTACACCTTC.

The chain recombines TRBV4-2 with TRBJ1-2; D gene ambiguous. V lost 4 bases, J lost 4 bases, and 7 bases lay in between. This CDR3 comprises 12 residues. Germline loops: CDR1 LGHNA, CDR2 YNFKEQ. The CDR3 DNA is TGTGCCAGCAGCCTAGGAATCTATGGCTACACCTTC. This codes for CASSLGIYGYTF.

The chain carries TRBV4-2 and TRBJ1-2; a weak D match, TRBD1 (5 bases). The CDR3 contains 15 residues. The V and J ends lost 2 bases and 4 bases respectively, with 14 bases between them. CDR1 is LGHNA and CDR2 is YNFKEQ in the germline V gene. The CDR3 region has the DNA TGTGCCAGCAGCCAATATCAGGGAAATGTCTATGGCTACACCTTC. It specifies CASSQYQGNVYGYTF.

This clone was counted a few times. The chain couples TRBV25-1 to TRBJ1-3, with D possibly being TRBD1 (6 bases). Per the germline V gene, CDR1 is MGHDK and CDR2 is SYGVNS. V shed 4 bases and J shed 11 bases, with 15 bases lying between them. The CDR3 extends over 13 amino acids. Written as DNA, the CDR3 is TGTGCCAGCAGTGCCCCGGGGGGGCCGGCCATATATTTT. Protein product: CASSAPGGPAIYF.